This entry features one T cell receptor beta chain sequence. J was trimmed by 5 bases and V by 1 base; bases with no gene match: 11. Germline CDR1 SQVTM, CDR2 ANQGSEA. The CDR3 length is 16 residues. TCRdb's copy holds only in-frame clones and misses some; the assay was immunoSEQ multiplex PCR. The table includes just over 50,000 clones, 92% detected once. This entry belongs to a study of T cell changes during pregnancy in multiple sclerosis. The TCR originated in a female donor with multiple sclerosis, enrolled in a pregnancy study. Sample: CD4+ T cells from peripheral blood mononuclear cells, taken after pregnancy. This chain joins TRBV29-1 and TRBJ2-1, with 7 bases lining up with TRBD1. The CDR3 region has the DNA TGCAGCGTTGAAGGTAGTCGACAGGGCCTGGACAATGAGCAGTTCTTC. This encodes CSVEGSRQGLDNEQFF.